This TCR beta chain was identified in a study of T cell responses to AZD1222 COVID-19 vaccine. The study, taken as a whole, reports: Baseline testing showed seropositivity in only five to seven AZD1222 recipients. Donors were largely white British and mainly female; clonal diversity was possibly underestimated. The CD4 TCRs associated with vaccination extended across spike and predominated at 160-218 and 743-854.

The table came from immunoSEQ multiplex PCR; TCRdb's copy has only in-frame clones and leaves some out. The data hold 190,000 or so clones, with around nine tenths observed a single time. The ends were cut back, 6 bases at V and 6 bases at J, with 16 bases in the middle. The CDR3 is 14 amino acids. The germline V gene has CDR1 SGHRS and CDR2 YFSETQ. Notes on this clone: Its matching antigen is unknown.

V and J are TRBV5-1 and TRBJ2-1; D is possibly TRBD2 (6 bases). Sequencing was performed on peripheral blood, taken 28 days after the second AZD1222 dose. This clonotype was obtained from an adult who received the AZD1222 COVID-19 vaccine. CDR3 DNA sequence: TGCGCCAGCATCCGGGACTCGACAATCAATGAGCAGTTCTTC. It encodes CASIRDSTINEQFF.